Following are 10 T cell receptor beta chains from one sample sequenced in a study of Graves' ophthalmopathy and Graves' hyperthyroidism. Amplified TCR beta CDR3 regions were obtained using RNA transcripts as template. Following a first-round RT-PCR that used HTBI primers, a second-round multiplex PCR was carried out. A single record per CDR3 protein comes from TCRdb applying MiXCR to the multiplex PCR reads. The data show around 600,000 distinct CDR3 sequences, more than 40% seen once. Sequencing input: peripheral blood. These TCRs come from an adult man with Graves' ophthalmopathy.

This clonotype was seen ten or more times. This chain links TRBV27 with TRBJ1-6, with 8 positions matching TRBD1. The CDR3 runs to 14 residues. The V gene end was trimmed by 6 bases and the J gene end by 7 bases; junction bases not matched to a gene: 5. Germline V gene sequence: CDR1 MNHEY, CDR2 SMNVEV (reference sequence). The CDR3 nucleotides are TGTGCCAGCAGCGGAGGACAGGGAAATTCACCCCTCCACTTT. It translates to CASSGGQGNSPLHF.

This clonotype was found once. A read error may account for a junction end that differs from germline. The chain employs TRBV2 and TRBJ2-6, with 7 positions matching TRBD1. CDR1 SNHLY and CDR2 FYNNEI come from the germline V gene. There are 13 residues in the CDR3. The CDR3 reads CASRQTGVGTEAF. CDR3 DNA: TGTGCCAGCAGGCAAACAGGGGTCGGCACTGAAGCTTTC. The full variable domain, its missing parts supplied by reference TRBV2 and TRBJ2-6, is EPEVTQTPSHQVTQMGQEVILRCVPISNHLYFYWYRQILGQKVEFLVSFYNNEISEKSEIFDDQFSVERPDGSNFTLKIRSTKLEDSAMYFCASRQTGVGTEAFGAGSRLTVL.

CDR3 DNA sequence: TGCAGTCTCAAGTGGGGGGCCAACCAGCCCCAGCATTTT. Its protein is CSLKWGANQPQHF. The V and J genes are TRBV20-1 and TRBJ1-5, with D tentatively TRBD1 (6 bases). Trimming left V 8 bases short and J 7 bases short, with 18 bases between. The CDR3 has 13 residues. Looked up from germline, CDR1 is DFQATT and CDR2 is SNEGSKA (reference sequence).

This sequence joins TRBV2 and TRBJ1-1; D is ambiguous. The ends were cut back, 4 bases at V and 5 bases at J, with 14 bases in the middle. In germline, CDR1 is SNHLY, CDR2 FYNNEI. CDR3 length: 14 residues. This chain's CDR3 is CASSGPSPGTEAFF. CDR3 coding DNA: TGTGCCAGCAGTGGTCCTTCCCCGGGGACTGAAGCTTTCTTT.

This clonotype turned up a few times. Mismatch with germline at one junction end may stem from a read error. CDR3 in DNA: TGTGCCAGCAGCTCAAGCGACAGGGGGCGCTTCGAGGTCTTC. This codes for CASSSSDRGRFEVF. V is TRBV3-1 and J is TRBJ1-2; 10 bases match TRBD1. This CDR3 spans 14 amino acids. The germline gives CDR1 LGHDT, CDR2 YNNKEL (reference sequence).

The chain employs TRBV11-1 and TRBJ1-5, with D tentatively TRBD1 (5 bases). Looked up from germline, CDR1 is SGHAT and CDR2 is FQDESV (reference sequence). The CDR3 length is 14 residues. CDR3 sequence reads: CARVTQGTNQPQHF. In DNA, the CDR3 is TGTGCTAGAGTCACTCAGGGAACCAATCAGCCCCAGCATTTT.

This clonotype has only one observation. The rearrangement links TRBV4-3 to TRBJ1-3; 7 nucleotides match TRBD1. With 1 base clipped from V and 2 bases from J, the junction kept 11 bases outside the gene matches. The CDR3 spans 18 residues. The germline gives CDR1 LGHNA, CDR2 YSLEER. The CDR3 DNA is TGCGCCAGCAGCCAAGGAACGGCCTCGACAGGGACTGGAAACACCATATATTTT. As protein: CASSQGTASTGTGNTIYF.

The CDR3 DNA reads as TGTGCCAGCAGCCAGCGGGACAGCAAGGCCTACAATGAGCAGTTCTTC. It encodes CASSQRDSKAYNEQFF. This chain joins TRBV14 and TRBJ2-1, with a possible D match to TRBD1 (7 bases). This CDR3 comprises 16 residues. The germline V gene encodes CDR1 SGHDN and CDR2 FVKESK. V shed 3 bases and J shed 2 bases, with 14 bases lying between them. The entire variable domain, with the rest obtained from reference TRBV14 and TRBJ2-1, is as follows: EAGVTQFPSHSVIEKGQTVTLRCDPISGHDNLYWYRRVMGKEIKFLLHFVKESKQDESGMPNNRFLAERTGGTYSTLKVQPAELEDSGVYFCASSQRDSKAYNEQFFGPGTRLTVL.

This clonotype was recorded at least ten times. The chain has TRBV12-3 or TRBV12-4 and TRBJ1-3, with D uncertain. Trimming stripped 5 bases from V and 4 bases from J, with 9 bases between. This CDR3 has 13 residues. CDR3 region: CASSEQRGNTIYF. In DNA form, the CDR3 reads TGTGCCAGCAGTGAACAGCGGGGAAACACCATATATTTT.

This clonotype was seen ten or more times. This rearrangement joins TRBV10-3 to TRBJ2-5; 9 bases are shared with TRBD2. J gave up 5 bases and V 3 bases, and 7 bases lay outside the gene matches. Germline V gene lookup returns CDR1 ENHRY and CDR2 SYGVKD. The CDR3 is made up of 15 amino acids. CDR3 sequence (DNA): TGTGCCATCAGTGAAGGCGGGGGGGCCGGGGAGACCCAGTACTTC. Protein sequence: CAISEGGGAGETQYF.